This TCR beta chain was documented in a study of T cell repertoires in cytomegalovirus infection. Study-level points and caveats: Carriers of CMV plus the relevant HLA were identified by cumulative public TCR beta family frequency. HLA-C-restricted TCR beta clonotypes specific for CMV led the ex vivo response.

Trimming took 2 bases from V and 3 from J; bases not matched to a gene: 4. Germline-derived CDR1 and CDR2 are MNHEY and SVGEGT. There are 16 residues in the CDR3. TCRdb reprocessed the reads via MiXCR and lists one record per CDR3 protein. This table holds around 550,000 distinct CDR3 sequences, 26% found once. The sample holds many counts of this clonotype. Its antigen is not identified. Specimen: PBMCs. The clonotype originates from a human donor in good health (CMV status not recorded). Some clones in this sample may be carry-over from other donors' samples. The J gene is TRBJ2-3, the V gene TRBV6-2 or TRBV6-3; 11 nucleotides line up with TRBD2. The chain's CDR3 is CASSYPGLAETDTQYF. The CDR3 DNA follows: TGTGCCAGCAGTTACCCGGGACTAGCGGAAACAGATACGCAGTATTTT.